The 29 T cell receptor beta chains presented below share a single source sample, sequenced in a study of blood T cells in healthy people across ages. The authors ran a second PCR of 7 to 11 cycles using a sample-barcoded 5' primer and a J-beta primer mix. TCRdb redid the calling of the 5' RACE reads with MiXCR, one entry per CDR3 protein. The sample lists about 640,000 distinct CDR3 sequences; around 54% were seen once. The sequenced material came from blood. Every receptor here comes from a man aged 60 to 75 in good health.

The rearrangement uses TRBV5-1 and TRBJ1-1; 10 positions agree with TRBD1. Looked up from germline, CDR1 is SGHRS and CDR2 is YFSETQ. The ends lost 4 bases at V and 4 bases at J; junction bases unmatched: 4. This CDR3 contains 14 residues. CDR3: CASSARQGATEAFF. CDR3 bases: TGCGCCAGCAGCGCGCGACAGGGGGCCACTGAAGCTTTCTTT.

This clonotype came up many times. The chain has TRBV5-1 and TRBJ2-5; D call uncertain. CDR1 is SGHRS, CDR2 YFSETQ, per germline. V was clipped by 0 bases and J by 1 base, with 10 bases between them. CDR3 length equals 15 residues. CDR3 region: CASSLVVDLQETQYF. DNA for the CDR3: TGCGCCAGCAGCTTGGTTGTGGACCTCCAAGAGACCCAGTACTTC.

The CDR3 loop is CASSYDRGYEQYF. In DNA form, the CDR3 reads TGTGCCAGCAGTTACGACAGGGGGTACGAGCAGTACTTC. The chain carries TRBV27 and TRBJ2-7; 9 bases are shared with TRBD1. Germline CDR1 reads MNHEY; CDR2 reads SMNVEV (reference sequence). V lost 4 bases, J lost 4 bases, and 2 bases stayed unmatched. The CDR3 loop spans 13 amino acids.

This clonotype showed up just a few times. The chain links TRBV5-6 to TRBJ2-3, with 7 positions matching TRBD1. The CDR3 extends over 13 amino acids. The junction had 7 bases not matched to a gene; V was cut back by 5 bases and J by 7 bases. Germline values: CDR1 SGHDT, CDR2 YYEEEE. The CDR3 nucleotides are TGTGCCAGCAGTTCGACAGGGCCCCATACGCAGTATTTT. Translation: CASSSTGPHTQYF.

About this clonotype: The germline gene is not matched at one end of the junction; a read error may be the cause. The chain uses TRBV7-7 and TRBJ2-1; TRBD1 matches at 10 bases. The CDR3 totals 15 residues. Germline values: CDR1 SSHAT, CDR2 FNYEAQ (reference sequence). For the CDR3, the DNA is TGTACCAGCAGCGCGGGACAGGGGTTTGGGAATGAGCAGTTCTTC. Translated: CTSSAGQGFGNEQFF.

The sample holds a few counts of this clonotype. The V call is TRBV29-1, the J call TRBJ2-1; 8 bases fit TRBD1. The V and J ends lost 4 bases and 2 bases, in that order; junction bases with no gene match: 4. From germline, CDR1 is SQVTM and CDR2 ANQGSEA. The CDR3 covers 14 residues. This CDR3 reads CSVGKTGAYNEQFF. In DNA form, the CDR3 reads TGCAGCGTTGGTAAGACAGGGGCCTACAATGAGCAGTTCTTC.

The genes are TRBV28 and TRBJ2-1, with D unresolved. Trimming took 6 bases from V and 7 from J, leaving 10 bases between them. The CDR3 has 12 amino acids. The germline V gene encodes CDR1 MDHEN and CDR2 SYDVKM. CDR3 nucleotides: TGTGCCAGCAGCTCTCCGGTTAATGAGCAGTTCTTC. It encodes CASSSPVNEQFF.

This clonotype has a single count. This rearrangement joins TRBV18 to TRBJ2-4; D ambiguous. CDR1 is KGHSH, CDR2 LQKENI, per germline. The CDR3 totals 11 residues. Trimming stripped 3 bases from V and 13 bases from J, with 10 bases between. CDR3 nucleotide sequence: TGTGCCAGCTCACCGGACGTACCACAGTACTTC. Protein product: CASSPDVPQYF.

This chain links TRBV12-3 or TRBV12-4 with TRBJ2-3; a possible D gene is TRBD1 (6 bases). The CDR3 extends over 15 amino acids. V lost 3 bases and J 5 bases, leaving 15 bases between the germline ends. The DNA for the CDR3 is TGTGCCAGCAGTTTCGCTGGGGGCGCGAAAGATACGCAGTATTTT. It encodes CASSFAGGAKDTQYF.

CDR3 DNA sequence: TGTGCCAGCAGCCCTCACGGCGCTCAGGGGCAAGAGACCCAGTACTTC. Amino acid sequence: CASSPHGAQGQETQYF. This sequence joins TRBV9 and TRBJ2-5; possible D gene TRBD1, 6 bases. There are 16 residues in the CDR3. Per the germline V gene, CDR1 is SGDLS and CDR2 is YYNGEE. V was clipped by 4 bases and J by 2 bases, with 18 bases between them. The full variable domain, with the rest looked up from reference TRBV9 and TRBJ2-5, is DSGVTQTPKHLITATGQRVTLRCSPRSGDLSVYWYQQSLDQGLQFLIQYYNGEERAKGNILERFSAQQFPDLHSELNLSSLELGDSALYFCASSPHGAQGQETQYFGPGTRLLVL.

There are a few counts of this clonotype. This rearrangement joins TRBV18 to TRBJ1-1; 9 nucleotides align to TRBD1. V was pared by 6 bases and J by 0 bases, with 5 bases of the junction left unmatched. The germline gives CDR1 KGHSH, CDR2 LQKENI. The CDR3 consists of 15 residues. CDR3 nucleotides: TGTGCCAGCTCGCCGGGACAGGGTGTGAACACTGAAGCTTTCTTT. Amino acids: CASSPGQGVNTEAFF.

The rearrangement joins TRBV11-1 to TRBJ2-7; D call uncertain. The CDR3 has 16 amino acids. Trimming left V 0 bases short and J 0 bases short, with 12 bases between. Germline CDR1 is SGHAT and CDR2 is FQDESV (reference sequence). The CDR3 DNA is TGTGCCAGCAGCTTAGCGCGAGATACGTACTCCTACGAGCAGTACTTC. This sequence encodes CASSLARDTYSYEQYF.

The table lists this clonotype with a few counts. The chain couples TRBV2 to TRBJ2-2; no definite D call. Trimming took 5 bases from V and 1 from J, leaving 5 bases between them. Germline V gives CDR1 SNHLY, CDR2 FYNNEI. This CDR3 is 13 amino acids long. The CDR3 DNA sequence: TGTGCCAGCAGTAGGGAGAACACCGGGGAGCTGTTTTTT. This gives the protein CASSRENTGELFF.

This chain joins TRBV10-3 and TRBJ1-1, with D uncertain. The CDR3 totals 14 residues. V was clipped by 7 bases and J by 1 base, with 13 bases between them. The germline V gene has CDR1 ENHRY and CDR2 SYGVKD. Here the CDR3 DNA reads TGTGCCATCACTGACCGGATTCCGAACACTGAAGCTTTCTTT. Protein sequence: CAITDRIPNTEAFF.

V gene TRBV21-1 combines with J gene TRBJ2-7; the D segment call TRBD1 is taken from the table without a DNA check. TRBV21-1 is a pseudogene. The CDR3 is 16 amino acids. The CDR3: CASSKARDRDSCEQYF. The CDR3 nucleotides read TGTGCCAGCAGCAAAGCCCGGGACAGAGACTCCTGCGAGCAGTACTTC.

V gene TRBV20-1 combines with J gene TRBJ2-3; TRBD2 is a possible D gene (6 bases). V was trimmed by 3 bases and J by 4 bases, leaving 14 bases between them. This CDR3 has 14 residues. Germline V gene data show CDR1 as DFQATT and CDR2 as SNEGSKA (reference sequence). The CDR3 sequence: CSARWDLIPDTQYF. CDR3 in DNA: TGCAGTGCTAGGTGGGACTTAATCCCAGATACGCAGTATTTT.

The V call is TRBV6-1, the J call TRBJ1-1; TRBD1 aligns across 9 bases. Trimming took 5 bases from V and 4 from J; bases not matched to a gene: 8. Germline CDR1 reads MNHNS; CDR2 reads SASEGT. This CDR3 spans 15 amino acids. The CDR3: CASSSTGGRGTEAFF. For the CDR3, the DNA is TGTGCCAGCAGTTCCACAGGGGGCCGGGGCACTGAAGCTTTCTTT.

The V gene is TRBV20-1, the J gene TRBJ2-5, with unresolved D. The closer fit of TRBJ2-7 to the DNA end suggests the J call may be wrong. The CDR3 sequence is 13 residues long. From germline, CDR1 is DFQATT and CDR2 SNEGSKA (reference sequence). This CDR3 is CSARPSRGREQYF. The CDR3 region has the DNA TGCAGTGCTAGGCCATCTCGAGGACGCGAGCAGTACTTC.

The chain is built from TRBV7-2 and TRBJ2-6, with 11 bases identical to TRBD1. The CDR3 is 18 amino acids. V lost 3 bases, J lost 0 bases, and 4 bases stayed unmatched. Looked up from germline, CDR1 is SGHTA and CDR2 is FQGNSA. The CDR3 loop is CASSFSGTGGSGANVLTF. The CDR3 region has the DNA TGTGCCAGCAGCTTCTCCGGGACAGGGGGCTCTGGGGCCAACGTCCTGACTTTC.

This clonotype was found many times. V and J are TRBV2 and TRBJ1-5, with 9 bases matching TRBD1. There are 15 residues in the CDR3. CDR1 and CDR2 from the germline V gene are SNHLY and FYNNEI. V shed 1 base, J shed 6 bases, and the junction held 4 bases outside the gene matches. The CDR3 sequence is CASSEEETGGQPQHF. CDR3 nucleotides: TGTGCCAGCAGTGAAGAAGAGACAGGGGGTCAGCCCCAGCATTTT. Complete variable domain (other parts from reference TRBV2 and TRBJ1-5): EPEVTQTPSHQVTQMGQEVILRCVPISNHLYFYWYRQILGQKVEFLVSFYNNEISEKSEIFDDQFSVERPDGSNFTLKIRSTKLEDSAMYFCASSEEETGGQPQHFGDGTRLSIL.

The V and J genes are TRBV2 and TRBJ2-2; D gene ambiguous. Germline V CDR1 and CDR2: SNHLY, FYNNEI. The CDR3 sequence is 14 residues long. Trimming cost V 6 bases and J 2 bases, with 10 bases left between them. The DNA of the CDR3 is TGTGCCAGCAGGAGGAGATTAAACACCGGGGAGCTGTTTTTT. It encodes CASRRRLNTGELFF.

This rearrangement joins TRBV5-1 to TRBJ2-7, with D possibly being TRBD2 (6 bases). V was pared by 3 bases and J by 5 bases, with 12 bases between. CDR3 length equals 13 residues. Per germline, CDR1 SGHRS and CDR2 YFSETQ. DNA for the CDR3: TGCGCCAGCAGCTCCGGTGCGGGGAACGAGCAGTACTTC. Translation: CASSSGAGNEQYF.

CDR3: CASSGLTSGEDTQYF. The CDR3 DNA reads TGTGCCAGCAGTGGGTTGACTAGCGGGGAAGATACGCAGTATTTT. The chain combines TRBV25-1 with TRBJ2-3; 11 bases match TRBD2. The length of the CDR3 is 15 residues. Germline V lookup: CDR1 MGHDK, CDR2 SYGVNS. Germline trimming cut 4 bases from V and 5 bases from J; bases unmatched to any gene: 5.

In regard to this clonotype: A read error may explain this, as a much larger clone is one base away. V gene TRBV29-1 combines with J gene TRBJ2-1, with D perhaps TRBD1 (5 bases). Germline V CDR1 and CDR2: SQVTM, ANQGSEA. This CDR3 is built from 12 residues. The CDR3 protein is CSRAGPGNERFF. CDR3 DNA: TGCAGCCGGGCAGGGCCGGGCAATGAGCGGTTCTTC.

The chain employs TRBV5-1 and TRBJ1-1, with D possibly matching TRBD1 (5 bases). This CDR3 spans 16 amino acids. V was clipped by 4 bases and J by 3 bases, with 19 bases between them. CDR1 is SGHRS, CDR2 YFSETQ, per germline. As DNA, the CDR3 is TGCGCCAGCAGCGGAGGGACTCTCATTGTGGACACTGAAGCTTTCTTT. Translating gives CASSGGTLIVDTEAFF.

The chain joins TRBV12-3 or TRBV12-4 to TRBJ2-3; 13 bases align to TRBD2. Trimming cost V 5 bases and J 2 bases; bases outside gene matches: 7. The CDR3 runs 17 residues. This CDR3 is CASSRRLAGGDTDTQYF. The CDR3 bases are TGTGCCAGCAGTAGGAGACTAGCGGGGGGCGACACAGATACGCAGTATTTT.

The chain carries TRBV4-1 and TRBJ1-4, with D perhaps matching TRBD1 (5 bases). Germline V gene sequence: CDR1 MGHRA, CDR2 YSYEKL. The CDR3 contains 16 residues. V was pared by 0 bases and J by 3 bases, with 11 bases between. CDR3 in amino acids: CASSQDRQGPNEKLFF. The CDR3 bases are TGCGCCAGCAGCCAAGATCGGCAGGGACCTAATGAAAAACTGTTTTTT.

A remark on this clonotype: Since a much larger clone is just one base distant, this may be a read error. The chain is built from TRBV4-1 and TRBJ1-1, with 8 bases fitting TRBD1. The J segment lost 4 bases and the V segment lost 1 base, leaving 11 bases of the junction unmatched. The germline V gene encodes CDR1 MGHRA and CDR2 YSYEKL. This CDR3 region has 17 residues. CDR3 in amino acids: CASSQGPGAGGITEAFF. The CDR3 DNA is TGCGCCAGCAGCCAAGGCCCCGGGGCAGGGGGCATCACTGAAGCTTTCTTT.

The chain combines TRBV9 with TRBJ2-1; D gene uncertain. The V gene lost 0 bases and the J gene lost 0 bases, with 13 bases spanning the gap. The germline CDR1 and CDR2 sequences are SGDLS and YYNGEE. The CDR3 length is 17 residues. CDR3 DNA sequence: TGTGCCAGCAGCGTAGATGGGCGTCTCTACTCCTACAATGAGCAGTTCTTC. Translating it yields CASSVDGRLYSYNEQFF. The full variable domain, completed using reference TRBV9 and TRBJ2-1, is DSGVTQTPKHLITATGQRVTLRCSPRSGDLSVYWYQQSLDQGLQFLIQYYNGEERAKGNILERFSAQQFPDLHSELNLSSLELGDSALYFCASSVDGRLYSYNEQFFGPGTRLTVL.